These T cell receptor beta chains were read from a single sample in a study of T-cell reconstitution after alpha-beta-depleted transplantation in children. Via MiXCR, TCRdb re-called the PCR reads, giving one row per CDR3 protein. Of 60,000 to 85,000 distinct CDR3 sequences in the sample, over 15% are singletons; the top ten hold less than 60%. The material sequenced was PBMCs, mostly from graft donor cells, taken 360 days after TCRalphabeta/CD19-depleted stem cell transplant. These receptor sequences come from a male patient between 2 and 15 years old who had a stem cell transplant for acute lymphoblastic leukemia, so the T cells may come from the graft donor. The CDR3 runs from the conserved cysteine through the conserved F or W. The size of a clone is reported for some rows only, either as once, few or many, or as a class for expanded clones.

V: TRBV10-2; J: TRBJ2-1; size: few; CDR3: CASTDYNEQFF
V: TRBV20-1; J: TRBJ2-7; size: .; CDR3: CSARDYQGGDEQYF
V: TRBV24-1; J: TRBJ2-1; size: .; CDR3: CATSDGGTSVDNEQFF
V: TRBV25-1; J: TRBJ2-5; size: few; CDR3: CASSEYNIDTQYF
V: TRBV11-3; J: TRBJ2-7; size: few; CDR3: CASSPYRDRNYEQYF
V: TRBV7-9; J: TRBJ2-1; size: few; CDR3: CASSSTSVQNYNEQFF
V: TRBV10-1; J: TRBJ2-1; size: many; CDR3: CASSESSGVSYNEQFF
V: TRBV5-4; J: TRBJ2-3; size: .; CDR3: CASSKSLATDTQYF
V: TRBV4-1; J: TRBJ2-1; size: many; CDR3: CASSPLLLSGLYNEQFF
V: TRBV28; J: TRBJ2-2; size: few; CDR3: CASSFPLLAGGSTGELFF
V: TRBV19; J: TRBJ2-7; size: .; CDR3: CASSIGLAGDTSYEQYF
V: TRBV6-1; J: TRBJ2-7; size: .; CDR3: CASRGTGFAYEQYF
V: TRBV28; J: TRBJ2-7; size: few; CDR3: CASSFPLLDPRYEQYF
V: TRBV25-1; J: TRBJ2-2; size: few; CDR3: CASSEYPGQGSSRELFF
V: TRBV5-6; J: TRBJ2-2; size: .; CDR3: CASSLVISRNTGELFF
V: TRBV5-6; J: TRBJ2-3; size: .; CDR3: CASSLTSSTDTQYF
V: TRBV20-1; J: TRBJ2-7; size: few; CDR3: CSALGTSGYEQYF
V: TRBV29-1; J: TRBJ2-3; size: few; CDR3: CSGQGLAGYTDTQYF
V: TRBV7-9; J: TRBJ2-7; size: few; CDR3: CASSFSSGRHYEQYF
V: TRBV7-9; J: TRBJ2-1; size: .; CDR3: CASSRNPGLGRPLEQFF
V: TRBV18; J: TRBJ2-5; size: .; CDR3: CASSLTGTRETQYF
V: TRBV5-1; J: TRBJ2-2; size: .; CDR3: CASKTSGRAGELFF
V: TRBV24-1; J: TRBJ2-1; size: many; CDR3: CATSDPQGTSGNLLDEQFF
V: TRBV4-1; J: TRBJ2-7; size: few; CDR3: CASSQEERGTYEQYF
V: TRBV4-1; J: TRBJ2-7; size: .; CDR3: CASSQTPGQSRYEQYF
V: TRBV2; J: TRBJ1-2; size: .; CDR3: CASSRRSEGTVF
V: TRBV20-1; J: TRBJ2-5; size: few; CDR3: CSARVHRVKETQYF
V: TRBV2; J: TRBJ2-6; size: .; CDR3: CASSEAVPGANVLTF
V: TRBV20-1; J: TRBJ1-2; size: .; CDR3: CSASKTNYGYTF
V: TRBV29-1; J: TRBJ2-5; size: .; CDR3: CSVERRLAGVRETQYF
V: TRBV5-1; J: TRBJ2-7; size: .; CDR3: CASSRTSGLEQYF
V: TRBV7-2; J: TRBJ2-5; size: few; CDR3: CASSSPRGREETQYF
V: TRBV9; J: TRBJ2-3; size: .; CDR3: CASSVITDTQYF